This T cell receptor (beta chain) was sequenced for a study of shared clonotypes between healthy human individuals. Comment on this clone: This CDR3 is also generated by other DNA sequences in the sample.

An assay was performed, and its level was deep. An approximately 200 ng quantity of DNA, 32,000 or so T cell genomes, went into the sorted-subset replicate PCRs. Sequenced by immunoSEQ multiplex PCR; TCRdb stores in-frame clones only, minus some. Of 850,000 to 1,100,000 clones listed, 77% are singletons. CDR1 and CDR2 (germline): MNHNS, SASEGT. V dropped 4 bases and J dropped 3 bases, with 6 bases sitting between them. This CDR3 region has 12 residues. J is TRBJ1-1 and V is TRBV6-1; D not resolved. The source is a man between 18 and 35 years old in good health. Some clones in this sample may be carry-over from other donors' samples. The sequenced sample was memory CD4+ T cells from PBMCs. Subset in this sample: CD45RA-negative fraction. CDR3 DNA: TGTGCCAGCAGTGTGAGCGACACTGAAGCTTTCTTT. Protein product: CASSVSDTEAFF.